This entry is about one T cell receptor (beta chain). What it binds is unknown. Sequencing of TCR beta was performed on blood CD8+ T cells and on blood CD4+ T cells. TEMRA cells were FACS-enriched, and CD8+ and CD4+ T cells were isolated negatively. It was with random hexamers that 0.5 to 1 ug RNA was reverse transcribed. An immunoSEQ multiplex PCR generated amplified TCR beta CDR3 products spanning 54 Vbeta and 13 Jbeta. TCRdb reanalysed the immunoSEQ multiplex PCR reads using MiXCR and keeps one entry per CDR3 protein. The sample has approximately 300,000 distinct CDR3 sequences, about 89% seen once; the top ten hold roughly 0.2%. This entry is derived from a study of CD8 T cells in Susac syndrome. Study-level points and caveats: As acknowledged by the study, its TCR sequencing and HLA analysis included a relatively small number of individuals.

Material: CD8+ T cells from PBMCs. The source is a human donor with multiple sclerosis.

CDR3 protein: CATEQGSNTGELFF. CDR3 nucleotides: TGTGCCACCGAACAGGGGTCGAACACCGGGGAGCTGTTTTTT. The gene calls are TRBV19 and TRBJ2-2, with 7 positions matching TRBD1. The length of the CDR3 is 14 residues. Germline V lookup: CDR1 LNHDA, CDR2 SQIVND (reference sequence). J was trimmed by 0 bases and V by 10 bases; bases with no gene match: 5.